The 7 T cell receptor beta chains presented below share a single source sample, sequenced in a study of breast tumors, draining lymph nodes, adjacent tissues. Breast cancer patients provided tissue from their axillary draining lymph nodes. TCRdb re-derived calls from the multiplex PCR reads in MiXCR, one entry per CDR3 protein. The table includes 83,000 or so distinct CDR3 sequences, roughly 19% detected once. Sequenced sample: axillary lymph node tissue. These receptors all stem from a female donor with breast cancer. Some clones in this sample may be carry-over from other donors' samples.

This clonotype was detected many times. This chain uses TRBV2 with TRBJ2-7; D is possibly TRBD2 (6 bases). The V end was cut by 5 bases, the J end by 3 bases, with 17 bases between. From germline, CDR1 is SNHLY and CDR2 FYNNEI. The CDR3 runs to 15 residues. The CDR3 loop is CASSKTAGSFYEQYF. DNA for the CDR3: TGTGCCAGCAGTAAGACGGCGGGATCTTTCTACGAGCAGTACTTC.

This clonotype was seen more than once but under ten times. V gene TRBV30 combines with J gene TRBJ1-2; the D gene is possibly TRBD1 (6 bases). Between the trimmed V and J ends, which lost 1 base and 3 bases, there was a span of 9 bases. Looked up from germline, CDR1 is GTSNPN and CDR2 is SVGIG (reference sequence). This CDR3 spans 13 amino acids. DNA of the CDR3: TGTGCCTGGAGTGAGCCAGGGGACTATGGCTACACCTTC. Its protein product is CAWSEPGDYGYTF.

This clonotype was seen at least ten times. This chain links TRBV11-2 with TRBJ2-5; a possible D gene is TRBD1 (5 bases). Trimming cost V 0 bases and J 5 bases, with 13 bases left between them. The CDR3 runs to 15 residues. From germline, CDR1 is SGHAT and CDR2 FQNNGV. The CDR3 DNA follows: TGTGCCAGCAGCTTAGACAGGGTAACCATCGAGACCCAGTACTTC. Translating it yields CASSLDRVTIETQYF.

The chain employs TRBV4-1 and TRBJ2-5; D may be TRBD2 (5 bases). This CDR3 comprises 15 residues. Per the germline V gene, CDR1 is MGHRA and CDR2 is YSYEKL. Trimming stripped 4 bases from V and 4 bases from J, with 16 bases between. The CDR3, as DNA: TGCGCCAGCAGCCTTGGAACAGCGGTCGGAGAGACCCAGTACTTC. This translates into CASSLGTAVGETQYF.

This clonotype was seen repeatedly, ten times or more. The chain links TRBV5-6 to TRBJ1-4; no reliable D call. Germline V gene lookup returns CDR1 SGHDT and CDR2 YYEEEE. There are 14 residues in the CDR3. The germline V and J ends were trimmed by 2 bases and 3 bases, with 8 bases remaining between them. The CDR3 is CASSFGTSNEKLFF. CDR3 nucleotides: TGTGCCAGCAGCTTTGGAACTTCTAATGAAAAACTGTTTTTT.

Concerning this clonotype: A read error may produce the germline difference seen at one junction end. V usage is TRBV20-1 and J usage is TRBJ2-7; 12 nucleotides match TRBD2. This CDR3 is 16 amino acids long. The germline V gene encodes CDR1 DFQATT and CDR2 SNEGSKA (reference sequence). The CDR3 loop reads CSARPRTSGKAYERYF. CDR3 DNA: TGCAGTGCTAGACCTCGGACTAGCGGGAAAGCCTACGAGCGGTACTTC.

A remark on this clonotype: A clone one base away is much larger, so this may be a read error. No conserved phenylalanine or tryptophan is present at the end of the CDR3, so a read error is the likely explanation. This rearrangement joins TRBV6-5 to TRBJ1-4; D is uncertain. The CDR3 spans 13 residues. CDR1 is MNHEY and CDR2 is SVGAGI in the germline V gene. Trimming removed 5 bases at V and 8 bases at J, with 12 bases between. This CDR3 reads CASSEGTREKLFS. The DNA of the CDR3 is TGTGCCAGCAGTGAGGGAACCCGAGAAAAACTGTTTTCT.